One sample yielded the 27 T cell receptor beta chains listed below, sequenced in a study of T-cell reconstitution after alpha-beta-depleted transplantation in children. Using unique molecular identifiers, the investigators prepared the TCRbeta library. A single record per CDR3 protein comes from TCRdb applying MiXCR to the PCR reads. The table records about 400,000 distinct CDR3 sequences, over 20% of them present only once. Sample: PBMCs from the stem cell graft donor, taken from the stem cell graft. The origin of the receptors is a human donor who donated a stem cell graft to a child with acute myeloid leukemia.

This clonotype was picked up many times. This chain connects TRBV9 to TRBJ2-1; a possible D gene is TRBD2 (5 bases). Germline V gene lookup returns CDR1 SGDLS and CDR2 YYNGEE. V was trimmed by 3 bases and J by 0 bases, leaving 10 bases between them. CDR3 size: 15 residues. This CDR3 is CASSAAESSYNEQFF. The CDR3 region has the DNA TGTGCCAGCAGCGCAGCGGAGAGCTCCTACAATGAGCAGTTCTTC.

V is TRBV7-9 and J is TRBJ2-5, with D maybe TRBD1 (5 bases). This CDR3 is 14 amino acids long. CDR1 SEHNR and CDR2 FQNEAQ come from the germline V gene (reference sequence). V gave up 6 bases and J gave up 5 bases, with 16 bases separating them. The CDR3 region is CASRTTVMGETQYF. Written as DNA, the CDR3 is TGTGCCAGCAGAACGACAGTTATGGGTGAGACCCAGTACTTC.

This clonotype was detected a few times. The CDR3 sequence: CASSPDASNQPQHF. CDR3 sequence (DNA): TGTGCCAGCAGTCCGGACGCCAGCAATCAGCCCCAGCATTTT. The chain is built from TRBV12-3 or TRBV12-4 and TRBJ1-5, with D hard to call. With 5 bases removed from V and 1 base from J, the gap between germline ends came to 9 bases. This CDR3 spans 14 amino acids.

The V gene is TRBV12-3 or TRBV12-4, the J gene TRBJ1-2; possibly TRBD1 for D (5 bases). CDR3 length: 15 residues. V was cut by 6 bases and J by 6 bases, with 20 bases left in between. The DNA for the CDR3 is TGTGCCAGCAGGACCAATGGGGCGCGATTCGATGGCTACACCTTC. Translated, it gives CASRTNGARFDGYTF.

The rearrangement joins TRBV6-5 to TRBJ2-3, with D perhaps assigned TRBD1 or TRBD2 (5 bases each). The length of the CDR3 is 15 residues. Germline CDR1 is MNHEY and CDR2 is SVGAGI. V was trimmed by 5 bases and J by 0 bases, leaving 12 bases between them. The CDR3 protein is CASSNRDPSTDTQYF. In DNA form, the CDR3 reads TGTGCCAGCAGTAACCGGGACCCAAGCACAGATACGCAGTATTTT.

This clonotype has more than one count but fewer than ten. The chain employs TRBV28 and TRBJ2-2, with 7 bases that match TRBD2. After removal of 4 bases from V and 1 base from J, the junction contained 3 bases not matched to a gene. Germline CDR1 and CDR2: MDHEN and SYDVKM. The CDR3 runs 15 residues. The CDR3 loop reads CASSYGGMNTGELFF. The CDR3 region has the DNA TGTGCCAGCAGTTACGGGGGGATGAACACCGGGGAGCTGTTTTTT.

The rearrangement joins TRBV12-3 or TRBV12-4 to TRBJ1-4; 7 bases match TRBD1. The CDR3 is 13 residues long. Trimming at V came to 5 bases and at J to 8 bases, leaving 5 bases not matched to a gene. The CDR3 region is CASSTRQGEKLFF. The CDR3 DNA sequence: TGTGCCAGCAGTACCAGACAGGGAGAAAAACTGTTTTTT.

The rearrangement joins TRBV15 to TRBJ2-7; D is ambiguous. V dropped 1 base and J dropped 9 bases, with 10 bases sitting between them. Per germline, CDR1 LNHNV and CDR2 YYDKDF (reference sequence). This CDR3 is built from 12 residues. The CDR3 bases are TGTGCCACCAGCAGAGGTGCCGTAGCGCAGTACTTC. Residues: CATSRGAVAQYF.

This clonotype was picked up one time. CDR3 nucleotides: TGTGCCAGCAGTCCCTTACCGACTGGATACACAGATACGCAGTATTTT. Residues: CASSPLPTGYTDTQYF. The gene calls are TRBV12-3 or TRBV12-4 and TRBJ2-3; D uncertain. This CDR3 spans 16 amino acids. V was shortened by 5 bases and J by 2 bases, with 17 bases between the two germline ends.

This clonotype was seen at least ten times. The chain carries TRBV4-3 and TRBJ2-1, with 13 positions matching TRBD2. The CDR3 covers 15 residues. J lost 9 bases, V lost 4 bases, and 6 bases had no gene match. Germline values: CDR1 LGHNA, CDR2 YSLEER. CDR3 protein: CASSLGTSGIGEQFF. The CDR3 bases are TGCGCCAGCAGCCTCGGGACTAGCGGGATCGGTGAGCAGTTCTTC.

The rearrangement uses TRBV20-1 and TRBJ2-1; D unclear. Germline-derived CDR1 and CDR2 are DFQATT and SNEGSKA (reference sequence). CDR3 length: 15 amino acids. V was clipped by 6 bases and J by 3 bases, with 18 bases between them. CDR3 sequence: CSAKSPRPHYNEQFF. The CDR3 nucleotides read TGCAGTGCAAAGAGTCCGCGACCACACTACAATGAGCAGTTCTTC.

The chain uses TRBV28 and TRBJ2-7, with 7 bases lining up with TRBD1. J gave up 7 bases and V 5 bases, and 5 bases lay outside the gene matches. The CDR3 is 12 residues long. The germline CDR1 and CDR2 sequences are MDHEN and SYDVKM. CDR3 nucleotides: TGTGCCAGCAGTGACAGGGTCCGGGAGCAGTACTTC. Protein: CASSDRVREQYF.

The V gene is TRBV27, the J gene TRBJ2-7; 11 nucleotides match TRBD1. V was pared by 5 bases and J by 4 bases, with 4 bases of the junction left unmatched. Germline assignment: CDR1 MNHEY and CDR2 SMNVEV (reference sequence). CDR3 size: 14 residues. The CDR3 sequence: CASSIGTGGYEQYF. Written as DNA, the CDR3 is TGTGCCAGCAGTATCGGGACAGGGGGTTACGAGCAGTACTTC.

V is TRBV4-2 and J is TRBJ1-5; D uncertain. The CDR3 spans 13 residues. Germline V CDR1 and CDR2: LGHNA, YNFKEQ. The V and J ends lost 0 bases and 12 bases respectively, with 12 bases between them. CDR3 DNA: TGTGCCAGCAGCCAAGATTTTTCAGAGTTCCAGCATTTT. Amino acid sequence: CASSQDFSEFQHF.

A note on this clonotype: One end of the junction is discordant with germline, which a read error may explain. This sequence joins TRBV2 and TRBJ1-5, with TRBD1 as a possible D gene (6 bases). This CDR3 is built from 17 residues. CDR1 and CDR2 from the germline V gene are SNHLY and FYNNEI. CDR3 in amino acids: CASSERLQGRANQPEHF. In nucleotides, the CDR3 is TGTGCCAGCAGTGAACGGCTACAGGGAAGGGCTAATCAGCCCGAGCATTTT.

The sample holds a few counts of this clonotype. The CDR3 sequence is CASSTRTSAGSGANVLTF. The CDR3 DNA follows: TGTGCCAGCAGCACTAGGACTAGCGCAGGTTCTGGGGCCAACGTCCTGACTTTC. The chain links TRBV7-3 to TRBJ2-6; 9 positions agree with TRBD2. The CDR3 length is 18 residues. The junction had 9 bases not matched to a gene; V was cut back by 5 bases and J by 1 base. Germline assignment: CDR1 SGHTA and CDR2 FQGTGA. Combining the CDR3 with reference TRBV7-3 and TRBJ2-6 gives the whole variable domain GAGVSQTPSNKVTEKGKYVELRCDPISGHTALYWYRQSLGQGPEFLIYFQGTGAADDSGLPNDRFFAVRPEGSVSTLKIQRTERGDSAVYLCASSTRTSAGSGANVLTFGAGSRLTVL.

The chain has TRBV6-1 and TRBJ2-6; 7 nucleotides match TRBD1. CDR3 length equals 17 residues. J was trimmed by 0 bases and V by 6 bases; bases with no gene match: 8. CDR1 MNHNS and CDR2 SASEGT come from the germline V gene. The CDR3 region is CASSGDRGSSGANVLTF. In DNA, the CDR3 is TGTGCCAGCAGCGGGGACAGAGGTAGCTCTGGGGCCAACGTCCTGACTTTC.

This chain links TRBV9 with TRBJ2-1, with 11 nucleotides matching TRBD2. Per germline, CDR1 SGDLS and CDR2 YYNGEE. The trim removed 3 bases at V and 4 bases at J, leaving 9 bases unmatched. This CDR3 is built from 17 residues. CDR3 DNA: TGTGCCAGCAGCGCCAGCCGCGGGACTAGCGGTTACAATGAGCAGTTCTTC. Its protein product is CASSASRGTSGYNEQFF. Together with reference TRBV9 and TRBJ2-1, the CDR3 gives the full variable domain: DSGVTQTPKHLITATGQRVTLRCSPRSGDLSVYWYQQSLDQGLQFLIQYYNGEERAKGNILERFSAQQFPDLHSELNLSSLELGDSALYFCASSASRGTSGYNEQFFGPGTRLTVL.

The rearrangement uses TRBV20-1 and TRBJ1-1; tentatively, D is TRBD1 (5 bases). This CDR3 is built from 11 residues. Trimming took 3 bases from V and 10 from J, leaving 12 bases between them. Germline V gives CDR1 DFQATT, CDR2 SNEGSKA (reference sequence). CDR3 nucleotide sequence: TGCAGTGCTAGGGGGGGTTCGGGAGCTTTCTTT. It encodes CSARGGSGAFF.

This clonotype came up many times. The chain joins TRBV12-3 or TRBV12-4 to TRBJ2-7; perhaps TRBD2 as D (5 bases). Trimming pared 5 bases from V and 2 bases from J, leaving 13 bases between. This CDR3 has 14 amino acids. Here the CDR3 DNA reads TGTGCCAGCAGTGCGGACTTACCGCCCTACGAGCAGTACTTC. Its translation is CASSADLPPYEQYF.

The chain employs TRBV18 and TRBJ1-2; D gene unclear. V gave up 0 bases and J gave up 2 bases, with 7 bases separating them. CDR3 length: 14 amino acids. Per germline, CDR1 KGHSH and CDR2 LQKENI. The DNA of the CDR3 is TGTGCCAGCTCACCACCAAGCCAAAACTATGGCTACACCTTC. Protein: CASSPPSQNYGYTF.

This clonotype was recorded many times. The gene calls are TRBV20-1 and TRBJ2-7, with TRBD2 matching over 10 bases. The CDR3 totals 15 residues. The junction had 10 bases not matched to a gene; V was cut back by 3 bases and J by 5 bases. Germline V lookup: CDR1 DFQATT, CDR2 SNEGSKA (reference sequence). The CDR3 region has the DNA TGCAGTGCTAGGTTGTCTAGCGGGAGATGGAACGAGCAGTACTTC. This sequence encodes CSARLSSGRWNEQYF.

The chain recombines TRBV10-3 with TRBJ2-1, with D tentatively TRBD1 (6 bases). In germline, CDR1 is ENHRY, CDR2 SYGVKD. Trimming took off 6 bases at V and 0 bases at J, with 21 bases between the two ends. The CDR3 loop spans 18 amino acids. Written as DNA, the CDR3 is TGTGCCATCAGCGTACTTACACCCAGGACAGTCTCCTACAATGAGCAGTTCTTC. Translating it yields CAISVLTPRTVSYNEQFF.

The table lists this clonotype with a few counts. The V call is TRBV20-1, the J call TRBJ2-5; 14 bases are shared with TRBD2. This CDR3 is built from 16 residues. J was trimmed by 4 bases and V by 2 bases; bases with no gene match: 6. Looked up from germline, CDR1 is DFQATT and CDR2 is SNEGSKA (reference sequence). Written as DNA, the CDR3 is TGCAGTGCTAGATCAGGGACTAGCGGGAGTGTAGAGACCCAGTACTTC. Translating it yields CSARSGTSGSVETQYF.

The CDR3 protein is CASSQGLAENLQYF. In nucleotides, the CDR3 is TGTGCCAGCAGCCAGGGACTAGCGGAGAACCTGCAGTATTTT. The chain couples TRBV7-3 to TRBJ2-3, with 11 bases that match TRBD2. V dropped 5 bases and J dropped 11; count of bases not matched to a gene: 9. From germline, CDR1 is SGHTA and CDR2 FQGTGA. CDR3 length: 14 residues.

V gene TRBV11-2 combines with J gene TRBJ2-1; 9 bases match TRBD1. Trimming took 8 bases from V and 4 from J; bases not matched to a gene: 6. Germline lookup yields CDR1 SGHAT and CDR2 FQNNGV. The CDR3 sequence is 14 residues long. This CDR3 reads CASFGQGKYNEQFF. DNA of the CDR3: TGTGCCAGCTTTGGACAGGGGAAGTACAATGAGCAGTTCTTC.

The J gene is TRBJ2-4, the V gene TRBV4-2; the D is unclear. Germline V gene sequence: CDR1 LGHNA, CDR2 YNFKEQ. V lost 0 bases to trimming and J lost 6 bases, with 9 bases between them. CDR3 length: 14 residues. DNA for the CDR3: TGTGCCAGCAGCCAAGATGTGTCACTAAACATTCAGTACTTC. It codes for CASSQDVSLNIQYF.